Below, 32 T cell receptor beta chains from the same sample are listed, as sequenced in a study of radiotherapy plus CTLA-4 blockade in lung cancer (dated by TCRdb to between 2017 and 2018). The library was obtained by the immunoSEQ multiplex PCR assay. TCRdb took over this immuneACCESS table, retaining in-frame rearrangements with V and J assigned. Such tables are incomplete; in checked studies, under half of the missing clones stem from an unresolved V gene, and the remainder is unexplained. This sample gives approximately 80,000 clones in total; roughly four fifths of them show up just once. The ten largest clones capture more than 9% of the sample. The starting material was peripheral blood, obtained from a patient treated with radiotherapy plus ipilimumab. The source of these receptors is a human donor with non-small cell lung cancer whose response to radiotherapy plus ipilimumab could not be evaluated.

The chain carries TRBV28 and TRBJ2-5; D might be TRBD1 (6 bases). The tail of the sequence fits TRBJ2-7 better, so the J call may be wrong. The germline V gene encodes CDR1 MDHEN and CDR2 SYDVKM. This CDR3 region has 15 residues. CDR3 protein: CASSSVYRVYHEQYF. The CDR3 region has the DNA TGTGCCAGCAGTTCGGTCTACAGGGTATACCACGAGCAGTACTTC.

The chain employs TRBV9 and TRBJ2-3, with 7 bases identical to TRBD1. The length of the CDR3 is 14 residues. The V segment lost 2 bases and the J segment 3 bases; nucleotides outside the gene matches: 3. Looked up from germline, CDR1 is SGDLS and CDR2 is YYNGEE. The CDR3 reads CASSVGQVTDTQYF. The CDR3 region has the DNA TGTGCCAGCAGCGTTGGACAGGTGACAGATACGCAGTATTTT.

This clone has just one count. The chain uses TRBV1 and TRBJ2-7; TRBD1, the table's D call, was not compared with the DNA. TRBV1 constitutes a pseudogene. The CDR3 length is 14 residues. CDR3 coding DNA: TGCACCAGCAGCCATCGGACAGGGGGCGACGAGCAGTACTTC. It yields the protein CTSSHRTGGDEQYF.

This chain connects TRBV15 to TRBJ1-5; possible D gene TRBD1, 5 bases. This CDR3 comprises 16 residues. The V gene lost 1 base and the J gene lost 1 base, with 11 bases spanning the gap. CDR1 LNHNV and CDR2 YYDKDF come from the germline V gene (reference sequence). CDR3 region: CATSRVGGLSNQPQHF. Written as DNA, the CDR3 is TGTGCCACCAGCAGAGTCGGGGGGTTGAGCAATCAGCCCCAGCATTTT.

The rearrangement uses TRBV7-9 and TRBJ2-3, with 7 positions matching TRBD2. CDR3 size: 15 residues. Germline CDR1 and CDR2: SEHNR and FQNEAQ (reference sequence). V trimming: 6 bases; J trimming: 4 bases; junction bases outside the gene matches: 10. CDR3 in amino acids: CASRPGGAGPDTQYF. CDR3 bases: TGTGCCAGCAGGCCGGGAGGAGCGGGGCCAGATACGCAGTATTTT.

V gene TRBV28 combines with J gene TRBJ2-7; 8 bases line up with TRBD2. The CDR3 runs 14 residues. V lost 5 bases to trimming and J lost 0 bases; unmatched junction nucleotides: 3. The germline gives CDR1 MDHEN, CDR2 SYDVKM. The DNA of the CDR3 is TGTGCCAGCAGTGTCCTAGCGGGCTCCTACGAGCAGTACTTC. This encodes CASSVLAGSYEQYF. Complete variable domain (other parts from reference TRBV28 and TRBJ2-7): DVKVTQSSRYLVKRTGEKVFLECVQDMDHENMFWYRQDPGLGLRLIYFSYDVKMKEKGDIPEGYSVSREKKERFSLILESASTNQTSMYLCASSVLAGSYEQYFGPGTRLTVT.

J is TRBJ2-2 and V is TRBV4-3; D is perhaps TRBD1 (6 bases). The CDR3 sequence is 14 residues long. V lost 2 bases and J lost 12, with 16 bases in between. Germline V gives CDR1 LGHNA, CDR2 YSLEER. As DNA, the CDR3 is TGCGCCAGCAGCCAACCGACAGGTCATGGGCAGCTGTTTTTT. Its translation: CASSQPTGHGQLFF.

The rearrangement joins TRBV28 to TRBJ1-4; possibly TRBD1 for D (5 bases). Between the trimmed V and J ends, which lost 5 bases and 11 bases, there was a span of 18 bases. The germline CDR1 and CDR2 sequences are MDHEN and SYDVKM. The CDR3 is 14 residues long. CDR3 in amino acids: CASSSQGQGWKLFF. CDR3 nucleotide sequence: TGTGCCAGCAGTAGTCAGGGTCAGGGTTGGAAACTGTTTTTT.

CDR3 sequence reads: CAWRGGRQETQYF. CDR3 coding DNA: TGTGCCTGGAGAGGCGGGCGGCAAGAGACCCAGTACTTC. The V gene is TRBV30, the J gene TRBJ2-5; tentative D call: TRBD2 (5 bases). This CDR3 contains 13 residues. CDR1 and CDR2 from the germline V gene are GTSNPN and SVGIG (reference sequence). V was shortened by 3 bases and J by 2 bases, with 10 bases between the two germline ends. The full variable domain, in which reference TRBV30 and TRBJ2-5 provide the parts outside the CDR3, is SQTIHQWPATLVQPVGSPLSLECTVEGTSNPNLYWYRQAAGRGLQLLFYSVGIGQISSEVPQNLSASRPQDRQFILSSKKLLLSDSGFYLCAWRGGRQETQYFGPGTRLLVL.

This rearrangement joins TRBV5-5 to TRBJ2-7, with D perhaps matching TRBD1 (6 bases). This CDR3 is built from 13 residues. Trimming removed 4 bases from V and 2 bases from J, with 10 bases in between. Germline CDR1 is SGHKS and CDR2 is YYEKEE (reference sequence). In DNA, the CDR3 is TGTGCCAGCAGCCCAGGACAGACCTACGAGCAGTACTTC. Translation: CASSPGQTYEQYF.

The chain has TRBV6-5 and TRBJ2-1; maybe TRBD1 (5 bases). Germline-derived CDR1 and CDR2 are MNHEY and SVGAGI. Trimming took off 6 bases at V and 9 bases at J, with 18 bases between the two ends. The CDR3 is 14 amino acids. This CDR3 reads CASSPSSGLSEQFF. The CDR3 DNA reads TGTGCCAGCAGCCCCTCGTCAGGGTTGAGTGAGCAGTTCTTC.

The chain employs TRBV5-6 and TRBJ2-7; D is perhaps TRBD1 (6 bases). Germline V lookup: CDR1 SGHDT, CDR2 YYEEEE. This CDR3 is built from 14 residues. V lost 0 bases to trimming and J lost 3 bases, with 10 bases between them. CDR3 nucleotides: TGTGCCAGCAGCTTGGAGGGGGTGGGCTACGAGCAGTACTTC. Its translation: CASSLEGVGYEQYF.

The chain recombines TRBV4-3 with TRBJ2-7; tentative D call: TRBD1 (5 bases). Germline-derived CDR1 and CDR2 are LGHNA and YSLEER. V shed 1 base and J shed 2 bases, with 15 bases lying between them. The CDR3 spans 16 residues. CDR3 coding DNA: TGCGCCAGCAGCCAAGTGATTCAGGGTTTCCCCTACGAGCAGTACTTC. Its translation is CASSQVIQGFPYEQYF.

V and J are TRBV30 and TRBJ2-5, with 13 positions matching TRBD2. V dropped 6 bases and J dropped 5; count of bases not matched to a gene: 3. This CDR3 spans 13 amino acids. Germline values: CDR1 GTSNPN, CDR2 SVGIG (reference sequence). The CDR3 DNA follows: TGTGCCTGCACTAGCGGGGGGGCGGAGACCCAGTACTTC. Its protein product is CACTSGGAETQYF. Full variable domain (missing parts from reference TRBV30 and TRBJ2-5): SQTIHQWPATLVQPVGSPLSLECTVEGTSNPNLYWYRQAAGRGLQLLFYSVGIGQISSEVPQNLSASRPQDRQFILSSKKLLLSDSGFYLCACTSGGAETQYFGPGTRLLVL.

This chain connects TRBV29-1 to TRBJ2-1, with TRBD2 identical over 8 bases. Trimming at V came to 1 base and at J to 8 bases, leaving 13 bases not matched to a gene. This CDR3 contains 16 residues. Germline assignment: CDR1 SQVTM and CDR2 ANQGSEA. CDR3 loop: CSVEGGRSGSLYEQFF. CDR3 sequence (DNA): TGCAGCGTTGAAGGCGGTAGGAGCGGGAGCTTATATGAGCAGTTCTTC.

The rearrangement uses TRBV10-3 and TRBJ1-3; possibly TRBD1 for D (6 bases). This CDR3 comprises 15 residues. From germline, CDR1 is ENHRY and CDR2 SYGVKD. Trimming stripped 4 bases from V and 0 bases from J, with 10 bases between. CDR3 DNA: TGTGCCATCAGTGGTGGGGGGGCCTCTGGAAACACCATATATTTT. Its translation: CAISGGGASGNTIYF.

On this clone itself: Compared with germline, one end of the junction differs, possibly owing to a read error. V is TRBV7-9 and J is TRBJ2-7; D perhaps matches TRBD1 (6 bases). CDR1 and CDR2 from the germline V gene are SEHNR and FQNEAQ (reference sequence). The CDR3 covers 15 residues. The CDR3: CASSLAQDSVYEQYF. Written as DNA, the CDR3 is TGTGCCAGCAGCCTAGCCCAGGACAGCGTCTACGAGCAGTACTTC.

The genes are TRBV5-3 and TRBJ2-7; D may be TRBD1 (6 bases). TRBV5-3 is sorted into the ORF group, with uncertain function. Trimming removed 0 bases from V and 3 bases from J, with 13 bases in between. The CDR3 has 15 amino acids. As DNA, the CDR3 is TGTGCCAGAAGCTTGGACAGGGTAGAATTCTACGAGCAGTACTTC. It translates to CARSLDRVEFYEQYF.

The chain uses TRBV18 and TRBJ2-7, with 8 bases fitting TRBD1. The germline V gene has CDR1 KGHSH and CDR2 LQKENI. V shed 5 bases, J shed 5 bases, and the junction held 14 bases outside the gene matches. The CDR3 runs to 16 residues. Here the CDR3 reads CASSLVPQGAKDEQYF. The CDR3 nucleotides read TGTGCCAGCTCATTGGTCCCGCAGGGGGCGAAGGACGAGCAGTACTTC. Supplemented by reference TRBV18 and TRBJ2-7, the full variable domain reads NAGVMQNPRHLVRRRGQEARLRCSPMKGHSHVYWYRQLPEEGLKFMVYLQKENIIDESGMPKERFSAEFPKEGPSILRIQQVVRGDSAAYFCASSLVPQGAKDEQYFGPGTRLTVT.

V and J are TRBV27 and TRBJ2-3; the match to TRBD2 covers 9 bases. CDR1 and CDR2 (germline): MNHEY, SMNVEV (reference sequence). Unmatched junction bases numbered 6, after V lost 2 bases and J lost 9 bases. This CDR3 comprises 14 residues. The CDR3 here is CASSLAGGLRTQYF. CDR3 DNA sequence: TGTGCCAGCAGTTTAGCGGGGGGGCTACGGACGCAGTATTTT.

For the CDR3, the DNA is TGTGCCAGCAGCTTAGGAGCCGGGGGGTTAAGTGGCTACACCTTC. Translating gives CASSLGAGGLSGYTF. The V call is TRBV13, the J call TRBJ1-2; a possible D gene is TRBD1 (5 bases). Germline V gene sequence: CDR1 PRHDT, CDR2 FYEKMQ (reference sequence). The CDR3 has 15 residues. V was trimmed by 0 bases and J by 7 bases, leaving 15 bases between them.

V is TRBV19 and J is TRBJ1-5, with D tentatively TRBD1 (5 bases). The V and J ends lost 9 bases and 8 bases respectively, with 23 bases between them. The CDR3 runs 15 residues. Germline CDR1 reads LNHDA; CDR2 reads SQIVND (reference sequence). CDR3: CASRVGGLGLKPQHF. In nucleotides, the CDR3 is TGTGCCAGCCGGGTGGGGGGATTGGGCCTGAAGCCCCAGCATTTT. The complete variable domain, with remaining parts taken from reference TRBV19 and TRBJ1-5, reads DGGITQSPKYLFRKEGQNVTLSCEQNLNHDAMYWYRQDPGQGLRLIYYSQIVNDFQKGDIAEGYSVSREKKESFPLTVTSAQKNPTAFYLCASRVGGLGLKPQHFGDGTRLSIL.

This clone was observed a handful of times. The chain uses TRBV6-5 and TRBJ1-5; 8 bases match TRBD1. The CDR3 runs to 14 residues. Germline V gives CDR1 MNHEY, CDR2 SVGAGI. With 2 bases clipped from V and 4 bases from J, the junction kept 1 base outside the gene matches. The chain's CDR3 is CASSYTGGNQPQHF. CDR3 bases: TGTGCCAGCAGTTACACAGGGGGGAATCAGCCCCAGCATTTT.

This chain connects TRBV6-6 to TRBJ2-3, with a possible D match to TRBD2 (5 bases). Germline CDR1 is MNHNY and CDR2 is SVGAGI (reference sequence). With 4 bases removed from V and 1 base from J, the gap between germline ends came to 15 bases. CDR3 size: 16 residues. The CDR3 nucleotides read TGTGCCAGCAGTTTCGGAGGCGTAAAGGGCACAGATACGCAGTATTTT. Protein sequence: CASSFGGVKGTDTQYF.

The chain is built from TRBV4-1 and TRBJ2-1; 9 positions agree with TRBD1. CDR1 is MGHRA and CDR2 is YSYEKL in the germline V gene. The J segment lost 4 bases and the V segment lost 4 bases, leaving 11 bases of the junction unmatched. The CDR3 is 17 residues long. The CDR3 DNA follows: TGCGCCAGCAGCCGGACACCACCGGGACAGGGATACAATGAGCAGTTCTTC. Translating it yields CASSRTPPGQGYNEQFF.

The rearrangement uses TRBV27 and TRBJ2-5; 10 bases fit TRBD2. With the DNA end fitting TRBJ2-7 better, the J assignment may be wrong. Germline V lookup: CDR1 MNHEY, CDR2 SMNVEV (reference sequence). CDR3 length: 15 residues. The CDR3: CASSPPSGSHFEQYF. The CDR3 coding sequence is TGTGCCAGCAGTCCGCCTAGCGGGAGTCATTTCGAGCAGTACTTC.

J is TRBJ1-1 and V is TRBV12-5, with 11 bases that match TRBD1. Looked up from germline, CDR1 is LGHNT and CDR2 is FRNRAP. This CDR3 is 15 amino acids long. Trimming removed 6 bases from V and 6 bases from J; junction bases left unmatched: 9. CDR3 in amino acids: CASGPSDRGRSEAFF. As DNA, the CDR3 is TGTGCTAGTGGACCTTCGGACAGGGGGCGGTCTGAAGCTTTCTTT. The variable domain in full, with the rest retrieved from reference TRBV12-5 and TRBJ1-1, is DARVTQTPRHKVTEMGQEVTMRCQPILGHNTVFWYRQTMMQGLELLAYFRNRAPLDDSGMPKDRFSAEMPDATLATLKIQPSEPRDSAVYFCASGPSDRGRSEAFFGQGTRLTVV.

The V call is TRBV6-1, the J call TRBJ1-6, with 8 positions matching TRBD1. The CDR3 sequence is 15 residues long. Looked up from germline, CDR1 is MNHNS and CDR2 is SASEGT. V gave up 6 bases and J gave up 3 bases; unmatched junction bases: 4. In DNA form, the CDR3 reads TGTGCCAGCAGCCAGGACAGGGACTATAATTCACCCCTCCACTTT. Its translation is CASSQDRDYNSPLHF.

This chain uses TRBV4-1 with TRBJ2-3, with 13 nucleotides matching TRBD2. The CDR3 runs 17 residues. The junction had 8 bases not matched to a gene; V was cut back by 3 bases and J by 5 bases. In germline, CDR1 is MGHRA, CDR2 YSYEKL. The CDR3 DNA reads TGCGCCAGCAGCCAGGGTGGCCGACTAGCGGGAGGAGATACGCAGTATTTT. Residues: CASSQGGRLAGGDTQYF.

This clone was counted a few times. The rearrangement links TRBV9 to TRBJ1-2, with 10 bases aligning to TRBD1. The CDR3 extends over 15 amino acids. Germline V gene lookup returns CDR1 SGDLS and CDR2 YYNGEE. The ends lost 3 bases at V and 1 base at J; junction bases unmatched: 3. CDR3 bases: TGTGCCAGCAGCGCCCGGGACAGGGGTAACTATGGCTACACCTTC. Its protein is CASSARDRGNYGYTF.

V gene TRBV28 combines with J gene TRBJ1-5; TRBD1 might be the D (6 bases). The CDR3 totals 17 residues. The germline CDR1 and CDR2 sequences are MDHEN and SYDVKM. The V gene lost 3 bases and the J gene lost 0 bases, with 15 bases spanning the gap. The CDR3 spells CASSLAGALLSNQPQHF. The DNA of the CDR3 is TGTGCCAGCAGTTTGGCAGGGGCCCTGCTTAGCAATCAGCCCCAGCATTTT.

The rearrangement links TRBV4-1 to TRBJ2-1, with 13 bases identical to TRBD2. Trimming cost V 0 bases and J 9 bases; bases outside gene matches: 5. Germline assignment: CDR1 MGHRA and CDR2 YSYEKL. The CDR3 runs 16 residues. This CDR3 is CASSQETSGGAREQFF. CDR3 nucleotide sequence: TGCGCCAGCAGCCAAGAAACTAGCGGGGGGGCACGTGAGCAGTTCTTC.